This T cell receptor beta chain was found in a study of T cell changes during pregnancy in multiple sclerosis (dated 2019 in TCRdb). Looking at the study overall: Changes in the T cell repertoire over the course of pregnancy were examined in this study in women with multiple sclerosis.

Receptor libraries were prepared by the immunoSEQ multiplex PCR assay. TCRdb stores this immuneACCESS table with in-frame sequences only. Part of the clones is absent; in the studies checked, under half of the shortfall reflects unresolved V genes, and no reason is known for the rest. The sample table lists around 30,000 clones, roughly 89% of them with a count of one. More than 9.5% of the sample is taken by the ten largest. Taken from the germline V gene, the CDR1 and CDR2 loops are MDHEN and SYDVKM. The CDR3 runs 14 amino acids, cysteine and phenylalanine included. The only DNA kept is the CDR3, 42 bases in frame from the first base. V is cut by 3 bases and J by 8 bases, and the space between the germline ends is 16 bases. With regard to this clone: Its antigen is currently not known. Base qualities were left out, and no much larger clone turns up one base away.

The sequenced sample was CD8+ T cells from peripheral blood mononuclear cells, obtained in the first trimester of pregnancy. The sequence links TRBV28 to TRBJ1-2; the D region possibly corresponds to TRBD1 (5 bases align). This receptor was obtained from a female donor with multiple sclerosis, enrolled in a pregnancy study. In nucleotide form, the sequence is TGTGCCAGCAGTTTCGGGGGGAGCTCAGTAGGCTACACCTTC. Its product reads: CASSFGGSSVGYTF.